The 5 T cell receptor beta chains given below trace back to one sample, sequenced in a study of early T cells in non-severe SARS-CoV-2 infection. Each CDR3 protein is one row after TCRdb ran MiXCR on the 5' RACE reads. The sample yields roughly 51,000 distinct CDR3 sequences, approximately 9.8% seen once. The sample taken for sequencing was whole blood. The receptors were sampled from an adult who was a healthcare worker with PCR-confirmed SARS-CoV-2 infection or an uninfected control (not recorded which).

This clonotype was detected many times. V is TRBV27 and J is TRBJ1-1; no reliable D call. Germline V gene data show CDR1 as MNHEY and CDR2 as SMNVEV (reference sequence). Trimming stripped 3 bases from V and 5 bases from J, with 13 bases between. This CDR3 region has 14 residues. CDR3 DNA sequence: TGTGCCAGCAGTTTGAGACATGGTACGACTGAAGCTTTCTTT. It translates to CASSLRHGTTEAFF.

This chain joins TRBV6-1 and TRBJ2-7; no firm D call. The germline gives CDR1 MNHNS, CDR2 SASEGT. The CDR3 runs 14 residues. Between the trimmed V and J ends, which lost 3 bases and 0 bases, there was a span of 9 bases. This CDR3 is CASSETFSSYEQYF. In nucleotides, the CDR3 is TGTGCCAGCAGTGAGACCTTTTCCTCCTACGAGCAGTACTTC.

This clonotype was detected only a few times. CDR3 bases: TGTGCCAGTAGAACGACAGCCGTTCGGAGCAATCAGCCCCAGCATTTT. This translates into CASRTTAVRSNQPQHF. The J gene is TRBJ1-5, the V gene TRBV19; a weak D match, TRBD1 (5 bases). Trimming pared 6 bases from V and 1 base from J, leaving 16 bases between. This CDR3 is built from 16 residues. Germline V lookup: CDR1 LNHDA, CDR2 SQIVND (reference sequence).

This clonotype appeared many times. This chain joins TRBV20-1 and TRBJ2-3; 7 bases map to TRBD2. Per the germline V gene, CDR1 is DFQATT and CDR2 is SNEGSKA (reference sequence). V lost 4 bases, J lost 0 bases, and 7 bases stayed unmatched. The CDR3 loop spans 15 amino acids. Here the CDR3 reads CSAKSGARSTDTQYF. The CDR3 coding sequence is TGCAGTGCTAAGAGCGGGGCGAGGAGCACAGATACGCAGTATTTT.

Many counts were recorded for this clonotype. The chain recombines TRBV13 with TRBJ1-1, with a tentative D call TRBD1 (5 bases). Germline assignment: CDR1 PRHDT and CDR2 FYEKMQ (reference sequence). Trimming took off 2 bases at V and 4 bases at J, with 11 bases between the two ends. This CDR3 comprises 14 residues. CDR3: CASSLMGVGTEAFF. The CDR3 DNA sequence: TGTGCCAGCAGCTTAATGGGGGTGGGCACTGAAGCTTTCTTT.